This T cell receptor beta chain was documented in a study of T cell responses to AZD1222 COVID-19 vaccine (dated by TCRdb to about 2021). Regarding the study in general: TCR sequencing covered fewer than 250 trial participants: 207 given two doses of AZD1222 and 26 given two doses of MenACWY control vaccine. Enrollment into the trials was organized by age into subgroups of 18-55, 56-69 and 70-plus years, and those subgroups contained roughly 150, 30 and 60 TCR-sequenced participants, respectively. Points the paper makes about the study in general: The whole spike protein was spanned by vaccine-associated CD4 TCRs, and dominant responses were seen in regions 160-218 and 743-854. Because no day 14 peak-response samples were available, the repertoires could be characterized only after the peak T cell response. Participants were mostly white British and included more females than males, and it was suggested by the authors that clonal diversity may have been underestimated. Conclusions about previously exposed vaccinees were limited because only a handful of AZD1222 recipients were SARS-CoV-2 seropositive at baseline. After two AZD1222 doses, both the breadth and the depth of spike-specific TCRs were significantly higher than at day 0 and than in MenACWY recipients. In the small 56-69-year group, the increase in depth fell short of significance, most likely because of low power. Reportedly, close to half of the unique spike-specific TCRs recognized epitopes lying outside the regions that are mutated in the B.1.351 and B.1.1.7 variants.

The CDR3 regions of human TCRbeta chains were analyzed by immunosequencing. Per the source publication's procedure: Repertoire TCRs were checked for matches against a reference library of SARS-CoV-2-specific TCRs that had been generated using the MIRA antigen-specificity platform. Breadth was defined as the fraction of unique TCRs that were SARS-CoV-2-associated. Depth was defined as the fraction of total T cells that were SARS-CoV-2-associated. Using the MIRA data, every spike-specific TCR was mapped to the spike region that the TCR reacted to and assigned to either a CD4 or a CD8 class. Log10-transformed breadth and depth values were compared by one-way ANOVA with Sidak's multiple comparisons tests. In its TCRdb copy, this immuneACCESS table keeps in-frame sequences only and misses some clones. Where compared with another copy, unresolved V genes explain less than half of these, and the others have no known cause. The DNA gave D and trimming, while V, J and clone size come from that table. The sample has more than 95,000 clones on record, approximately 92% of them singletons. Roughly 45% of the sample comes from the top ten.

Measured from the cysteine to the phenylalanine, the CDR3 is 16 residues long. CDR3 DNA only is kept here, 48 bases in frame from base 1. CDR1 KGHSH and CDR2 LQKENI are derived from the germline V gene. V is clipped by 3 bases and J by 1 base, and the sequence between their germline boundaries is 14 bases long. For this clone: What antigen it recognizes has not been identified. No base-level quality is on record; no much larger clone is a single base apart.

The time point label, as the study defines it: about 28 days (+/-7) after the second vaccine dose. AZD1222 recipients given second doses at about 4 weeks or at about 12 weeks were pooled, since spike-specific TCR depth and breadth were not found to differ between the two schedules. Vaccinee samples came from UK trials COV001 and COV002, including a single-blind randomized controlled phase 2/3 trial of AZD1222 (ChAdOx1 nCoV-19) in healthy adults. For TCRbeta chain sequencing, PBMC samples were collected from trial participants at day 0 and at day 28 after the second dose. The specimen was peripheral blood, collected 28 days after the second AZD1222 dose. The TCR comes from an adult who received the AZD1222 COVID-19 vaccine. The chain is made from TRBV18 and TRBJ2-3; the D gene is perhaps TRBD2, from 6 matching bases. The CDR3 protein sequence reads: CASSPRGGMGTDTQYF. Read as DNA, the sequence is TGTGCCAGCTCACCCCGAGGAGGGATGGGCACAGATACGCAGTATTTT.